The 2 T cell receptor beta chains below come from one sample, sequenced in a study of blood T cells in healthy people across ages. A second PCR of roughly 7 to 11 cycles used a sample-barcoded 5' primer and a J-beta primer mix. MiXCR, run by TCRdb on the 5' RACE reads, gives a single entry per CDR3 protein. The sample has 1.2 million to 1.5 million distinct CDR3 sequences; 45% to 70% are singletons. The sequenced sample was blood. Every receptor here comes from a man between 18 and 29 years old in good health.

The V and J genes are TRBV7-2 and TRBJ2-4; 7 bases line up with TRBD2. CDR3 size: 16 residues. The germline V gene has CDR1 SGHTA and CDR2 FQGNSA. V dropped 1 base and J dropped 2; count of bases not matched to a gene: 5. CDR3 DNA sequence: TGTGCCAGCAGCTTAGGGGAGGGCGGGACCAAAAACATTCAGTACTTC. Residues: CASSLGEGGTKNIQYF.

Worth noting for this clonotype: A junction boundary mismatches the germline segment, possibly from a read error. This chain's CDR3 is CCVGASGKEGYTF. CDR3 bases: TGCTGCGTTGGTGCGTCAGGGAAAGAGGGCTACACCTTC. This chain links TRBV29-1 with TRBJ1-2, with D tentatively TRBD1 (5 bases). This CDR3 has 13 amino acids. Germline CDR1 reads SQVTM; CDR2 reads ANQGSEA. The full variable domain, its missing parts supplied by reference TRBV29-1 and TRBJ1-2, is SAVISQKPSRDICQRGTSLTIQCQVDSQVTMMFWYRQQPGQSLTLIATANQGSEATYESGFVIDKFPISRPNLTFSTLTVSNMSPEDSSIYLCCVGASGKEGYTFGSGTRLTVV.